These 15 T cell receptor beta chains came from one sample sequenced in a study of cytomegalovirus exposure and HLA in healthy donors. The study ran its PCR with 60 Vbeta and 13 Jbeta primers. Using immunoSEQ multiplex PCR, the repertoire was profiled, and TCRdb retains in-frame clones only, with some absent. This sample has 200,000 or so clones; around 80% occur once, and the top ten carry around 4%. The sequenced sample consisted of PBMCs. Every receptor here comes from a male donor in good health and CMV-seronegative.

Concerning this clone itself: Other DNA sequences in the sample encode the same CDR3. The CDR3 sequence: CASRLAGADTQYF. In nucleotides, the CDR3 is TGTGCCTCCCGACTAGCGGGAGCGGATACGCAGTATTTT. The J gene is TRBJ2-3, the V gene TRBV27, with TRBD2 matching 12 bases. Germline CDR1 reads MNHEY; CDR2 reads SMNVEV (reference sequence). The CDR3 sequence is 13 residues long. The ends lost 11 bases at V and 6 bases at J; junction bases unmatched: 6.

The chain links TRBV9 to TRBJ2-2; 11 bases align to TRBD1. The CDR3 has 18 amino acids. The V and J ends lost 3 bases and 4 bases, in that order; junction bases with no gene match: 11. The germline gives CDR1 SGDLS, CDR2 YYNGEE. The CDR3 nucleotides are TGTGCCAGCAGCGCCCCTGGACAGGGGGCCCTTTTCACCGGGGAGCTGTTTTTT. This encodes CASSAPGQGALFTGELFF.

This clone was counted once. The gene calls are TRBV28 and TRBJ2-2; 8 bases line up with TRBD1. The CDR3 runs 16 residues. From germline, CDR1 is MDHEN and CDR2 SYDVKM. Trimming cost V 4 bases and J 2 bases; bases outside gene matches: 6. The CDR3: CASSSGQGGNTGELFF. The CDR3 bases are TGTGCCAGCAGTTCTGGACAGGGCGGAAACACCGGGGAGCTGTTTTTT.

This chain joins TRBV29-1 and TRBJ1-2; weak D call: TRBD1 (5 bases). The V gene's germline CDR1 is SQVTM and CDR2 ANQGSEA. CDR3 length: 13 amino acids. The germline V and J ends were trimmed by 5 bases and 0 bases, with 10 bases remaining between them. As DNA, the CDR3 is TGCAGCGTTCGACTGGGGCCTAACTATGGCTACACCTTC. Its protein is CSVRLGPNYGYTF.

The CDR3 reads CASSFPLAGVDNEQFF. The CDR3 coding sequence is TGTGCCAGCAGCTTCCCCCTAGCGGGAGTGGATAATGAGCAGTTCTTC. The chain carries TRBV7-9 and TRBJ2-1; 10 bases align to TRBD2. Germline CDR1 and CDR2: SEHNR and FQNEAQ (reference sequence). This CDR3 is 16 amino acids long. The J segment lost 7 bases and the V segment lost 3 bases, leaving 9 bases of the junction unmatched.

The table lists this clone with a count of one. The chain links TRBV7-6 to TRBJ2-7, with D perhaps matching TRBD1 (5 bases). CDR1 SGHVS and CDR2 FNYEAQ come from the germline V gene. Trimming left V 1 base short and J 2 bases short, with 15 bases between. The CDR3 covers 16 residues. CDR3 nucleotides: TGTGCCAGCAGCTTAGATGAGGACACCCGAACCTACGAGCAGTACTTC. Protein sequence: CASSLDEDTRTYEQYF.

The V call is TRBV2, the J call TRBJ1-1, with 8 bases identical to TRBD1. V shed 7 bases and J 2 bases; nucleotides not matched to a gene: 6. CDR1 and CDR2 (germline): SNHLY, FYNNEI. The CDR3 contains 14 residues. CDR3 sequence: CASNRGMGNTEAFF. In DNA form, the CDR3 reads TGTGCCAGCAACAGGGGGATGGGAAACACTGAAGCTTTCTTT.

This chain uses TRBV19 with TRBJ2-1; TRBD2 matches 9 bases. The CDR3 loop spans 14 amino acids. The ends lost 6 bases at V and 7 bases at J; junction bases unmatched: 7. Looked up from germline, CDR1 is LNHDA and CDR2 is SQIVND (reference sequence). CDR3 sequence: CASRPGLAPNEQFF. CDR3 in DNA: TGTGCCAGTAGACCGGGACTAGCACCTAATGAGCAGTTCTTC.

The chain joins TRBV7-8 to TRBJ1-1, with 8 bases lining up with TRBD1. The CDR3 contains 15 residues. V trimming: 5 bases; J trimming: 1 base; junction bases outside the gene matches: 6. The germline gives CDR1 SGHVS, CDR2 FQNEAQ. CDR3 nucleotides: TGTGCCAGCAGCCCCCGGACAGGGAAGAACACTGAAGCTTTCTTT. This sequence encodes CASSPRTGKNTEAFF.

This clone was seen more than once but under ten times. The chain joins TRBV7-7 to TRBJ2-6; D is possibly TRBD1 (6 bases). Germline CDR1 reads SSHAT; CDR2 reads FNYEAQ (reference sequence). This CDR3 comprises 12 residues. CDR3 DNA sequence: TGTGCTACAGGGCCTGGGGCCAACGTCCTGACTTTC. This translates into CATGPGANVLTF.

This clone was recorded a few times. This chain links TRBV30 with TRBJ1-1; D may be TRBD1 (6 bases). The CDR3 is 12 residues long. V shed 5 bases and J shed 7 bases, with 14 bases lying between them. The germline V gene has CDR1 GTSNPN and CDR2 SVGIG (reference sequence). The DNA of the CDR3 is TGTGCCTGGGGACAGCCTTCTTATGAAGCTTTCTTT. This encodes CAWGQPSYEAFF.

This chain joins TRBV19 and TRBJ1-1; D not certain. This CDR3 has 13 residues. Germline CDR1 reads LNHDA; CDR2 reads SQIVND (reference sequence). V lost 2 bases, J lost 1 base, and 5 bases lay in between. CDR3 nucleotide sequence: TGTGCCAGTAGTATAAACAGGAACACTGAAGCTTTCTTT. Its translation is CASSINRNTEAFF.

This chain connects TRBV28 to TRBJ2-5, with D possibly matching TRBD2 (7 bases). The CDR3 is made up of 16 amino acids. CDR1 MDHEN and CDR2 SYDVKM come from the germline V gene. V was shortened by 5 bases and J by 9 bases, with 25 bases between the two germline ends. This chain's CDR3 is CASSLADSPKRWAQYF. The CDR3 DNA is TGTGCCAGCAGTCTAGCGGACAGTCCCAAGAGATGGGCCCAGTACTTC. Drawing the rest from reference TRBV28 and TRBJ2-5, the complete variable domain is DVKVTQSSRYLVKRTGEKVFLECVQDMDHENMFWYRQDPGLGLRLIYFSYDVKMKEKGDIPEGYSVSREKKERFSLILESASTNQTSMYLCASSLADSPKRWAQYFGPGTRLLVL.

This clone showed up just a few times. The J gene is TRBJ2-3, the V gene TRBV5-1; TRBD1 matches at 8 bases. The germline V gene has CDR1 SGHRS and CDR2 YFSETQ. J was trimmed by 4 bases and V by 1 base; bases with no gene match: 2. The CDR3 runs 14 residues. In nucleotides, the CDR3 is TGCGCCAGCAGCTTGCACAGGGGGGCAGATACGCAGTATTTT. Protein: CASSLHRGADTQYF.

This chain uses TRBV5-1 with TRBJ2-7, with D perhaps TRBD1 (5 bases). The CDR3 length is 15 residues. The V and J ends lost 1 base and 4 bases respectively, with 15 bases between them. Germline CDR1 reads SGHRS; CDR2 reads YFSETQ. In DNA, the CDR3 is TGCGCCAGCAGCTTGCTCGGGTCCCAGGGATACGAGCAGTACTTC. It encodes CASSLLGSQGYEQYF.